Listed below are T cell receptor beta chains from one sample, sequenced in a study of CD4 T cell repertoires in COVID-19. The table came from immunoSEQ multiplex PCR; TCRdb's copy has only in-frame clones and leaves some out. The sample shows about 24,000 clones, 93% of them seen only once. This specimen was circulating follicular helper CD4+ T cells (cTfh) from blood, taken before the COVID-19 pandemic. The receptors stem from a human donor who had COVID-19. Both conserved end residues are part of each CDR3. Rows may omit the clone size; those that give it use once, few, many or a size class.

J: TRBJ2-1; size: .; V: TRBV14; CDR3: CASSQDFSSLPAYNEQFF
J: .; size: .; V: TRBV7-2; CDR3: CASSKGLAGGLYEQYF
J: TRBJ2-7; size: .; V: TRBV30; CDR3: CAWSVQPSGGPSYEQYF
J: TRBJ2-2; size: .; V: TRBV10-3; CDR3: CAISAGGAGTGELFF
J: TRBJ1-1; size: .; V: TRBV5-1; CDR3: CASSLVGLGTEAFF
J: TRBJ1-3; size: once; V: TRBV11-2; CDR3: CASSPTTGGVGNTIYF
J: TRBJ1-2; size: few; V: TRBV6-5; CDR3: CASSFGGLRSSGGYTF
J: TRBJ2-1; size: .; V: TRBV2; CDR3: CASRPGLAGGAYNEQFF
J: TRBJ2-2; size: .; V: TRBV2; CDR3: CASSAGAAVTGELFF
J: TRBJ1-4; size: .; V: TRBV15; CDR3: CATSREDSPNEKLFF
J: TRBJ1-5; size: .; V: TRBV6-1; CDR3: CASRNTGNSNQPQHF
J: TRBJ2-3; size: .; V: TRBV5-8; CDR3: CASSRQITSTDTQYF
J: TRBJ1-1; size: .; V: TRBV4-2; CDR3: CASSQDETEAFF
J: TRBJ2-1; size: .; V: TRBV29-1; CDR3: CSAGTSGVHNEQFF
J: TRBJ1-1; size: .; V: TRBV19; CDR3: CASSTEDRGRGTEAFF
J: TRBJ1-2; size: .; V: TRBV7-3; CDR3: CASSLDRNNYGYTF
J: TRBJ2-1; size: once; V: TRBV6-1; CDR3: CASSAEALADNEQFF
J: TRBJ2-2; size: .; V: TRBV11-3; CDR3: CASSIGLAGGLGGELFF
J: TRBJ1-2; size: .; V: TRBV4-2; CDR3: CASSQDGGVGGYTF
J: TRBJ2-7; size: .; V: TRBV6-1; CDR3: CASSERRAPYEQYF
J: TRBJ2-3; size: .; V: TRBV5-1; CDR3: CASSLASSGSTDTQYF
J: TRBJ2-2; size: .; V: TRBV18; CDR3: CASSPQASGINTGELFF
J: TRBJ1-1; size: .; V: TRBV28; CDR3: CASSSQGGSTEAFF
J: TRBJ1-2; size: .; V: TRBV9; CDR3: CASSEGQGAYGYTF
J: TRBJ1-5; size: .; V: TRBV2; CDR3: CASRERESYSNQPQHF
J: TRBJ2-1; size: .; V: TRBV5-1; CDR3: CASSLAVAGYNEQFF
J: TRBJ2-4; size: .; V: TRBV11-3; CDR3: CASSLARSGIQYF
J: TRBJ2-1; size: .; V: TRBV27; CDR3: CASSPLAGGYNEQFF
J: TRBJ2-7; size: once; V: TRBV2; CDR3: CASIEGSGRASPYEQYF
J: TRBJ2-2; size: .; V: TRBV11-1; CDR3: CASSLGSTNTGELFF
J: TRBJ2-4; size: .; V: TRBV19; CDR3: CASSVRTSLENIQYF
J: TRBJ1-2; size: .; V: TRBV7-2; CDR3: CASSIDRGLGYTF
J: TRBJ1-2; size: once; V: TRBV29-1; CDR3: CSVDKLFLENHNYGYTF
J: TRBJ2-7; size: .; V: TRBV6-5; CDR3: CASSYYNPARSYEQYF
J: TRBJ1-1; size: .; V: TRBV6-5; CDR3: CASSYDRLIGTEAFF
J: TRBJ2-3; size: .; V: TRBV2; CDR3: CASKTGSSTDTQYF
J: TRBJ2-1; size: once; V: TRBV25-1; CDR3: CASRAPGLADIHNEQFF
J: TRBJ2-2; size: .; V: TRBV11-2; CDR3: CASSLVAGEFVGELFF
J: TRBJ1-2; size: .; V: TRBV7-8; CDR3: CASSSEGQGAHGYTF
J: TRBJ1-3; size: .; V: TRBV28; CDR3: CASSLPGTGTNTIYF
J: TRBJ2-5; size: .; V: TRBV10-3; CDR3: CAISTGQIQETQYF
J: TRBJ2-3; size: .; V: TRBV6-6; CDR3: CASSYPGGGMDTQYF
J: TRBJ2-6; size: once; V: TRBV11-2; CDR3: CASSPQYGANVLTF
J: TRBJ2-7; size: once; V: TRBV6-5; CDR3: CASSHYEQYF
J: TRBJ2-7; size: .; V: TRBV7-2; CDR3: CASSPLGASYEQYF
J: TRBJ2-3; size: .; V: TRBV2; CDR3: CASSARAASSDTQYF
J: TRBJ1-5; size: .; V: TRBV28; CDR3: CASSSGTGEFRAQHF
J: TRBJ2-5; size: .; V: TRBV28; CDR3: CASSQTSGRAWETQYF